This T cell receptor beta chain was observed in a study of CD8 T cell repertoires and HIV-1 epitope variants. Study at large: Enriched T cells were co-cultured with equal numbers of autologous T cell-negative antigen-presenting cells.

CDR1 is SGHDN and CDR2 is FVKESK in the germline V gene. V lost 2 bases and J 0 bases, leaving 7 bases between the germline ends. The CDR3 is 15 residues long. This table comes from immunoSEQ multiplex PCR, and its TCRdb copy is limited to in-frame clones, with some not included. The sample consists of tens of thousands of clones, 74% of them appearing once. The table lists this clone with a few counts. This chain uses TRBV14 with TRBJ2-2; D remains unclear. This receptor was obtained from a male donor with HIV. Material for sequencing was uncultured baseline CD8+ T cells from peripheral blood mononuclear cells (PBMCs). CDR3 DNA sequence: TGTGCCAGCAGCCAACACCGATCGAACACCGGGGAGCTGTTTTTT. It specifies CASSQHRSNTGELFF.